The table lists the clone carrying this T cell receptor beta chain with a few counts. These data belong to a study of T cells after yellow fever vaccination. Looked up from germline, CDR1 is PRHDT and CDR2 is FYEKMQ (reference sequence). Trimming removed 4 bases at V and 6 bases at J, with 19 bases between. This CDR3 region has 16 residues. MiXCR was run by TCRdb on the 5' RACE reads, yielding one entry per CDR3 protein. The sample shows approximately 300,000 distinct CDR3 sequences, about 10% of them seen only once. The sample consisted of CD4+ T cells sorted from PBMCs, taken 45 days after the yellow fever booster vaccination. This chain links TRBV13 with TRBJ2-1; a weak D match, TRBD1 (7 bases). This receptor was obtained from a man younger than 35 who received the YFV17D yellow fever vaccine. CDR3 sequence (DNA): TGTGCCAGCAGCTCCAGGTGGCAGGGGGGCCCCAATGAGCAGTTCTTC. Translated: CASSSRWQGGPNEQFF.